This section outlines one TCR beta chain sequence together with its context. CDR1 is SGHTA and CDR2 is FQGTGA in the germline V gene. The CDR3 consists of 16 residues. V was clipped by 5 bases and J by 1 base, with 17 bases between them. Construction of TCR beta libraries relied on iRepertoire HTBI primers and on Arm-PCR targeting CDR3 regions. Each CDR3 protein gets one entry after TCRdb re-called the multiplex PCR reads with MiXCR. The sample has about 470,000 distinct CDR3 sequences, about 15% seen once. The data derive from a study of regulatory T cells in long-lasting Graves disease. Indicated time point: newly diagnosed GD, antithyroid drugs for less than 3 months. The TCR library was prepared using RNA isolated from PBMCs. Separately, the same data were catalogued under a study of T cells in Graves' hyperthyroidism and ophthalmopathy. That work states: In the first-round RT-PCR of the TCR CDR3, the HTBI primer set was used. A 13 V-J signature model discriminated ophthalmopathy versus stable hyperthyroidism.

This TCR was recovered from a woman aged 30 to 39 with Graves disease. The V call is TRBV7-3, the J call TRBJ1-1; a possible D gene is TRBD1 (5 bases). The material sequenced was peripheral blood mononuclear cells (PBMCs), taken at new diagnosis, from a patient treated with antithyroid drugs. The CDR3 sequence: CASSLTRRQTNTEAFF. The DNA of the CDR3 is TGTGCCAGCAGCCTTACCCGGAGACAGACGAACACTGAAGCTTTCTTT.